A selection of T cell receptor beta chains follows, all from one sample in a study of identical twins. TCRdb reanalysed the 5' RACE reads using MiXCR and keeps one entry per CDR3 protein. The table has 150,000 or so distinct CDR3 sequences, under 4.5% seen once. The sequencing sample was made of memory T cells sorted from blood. These TCRs come from a young man in good health. The CDR3 runs from the conserved cysteine through the conserved F or W. D genes are given only for firm matches. The size of a clone is reported for some rows only, either as once, few or many, or as a class for expanded clones.

abundance: many; v_gene: TRBV3-1; j_gene: TRBJ2-1; d_gene: .; CDR3nt: TGTGCCAGCAGCCCGAGCGGGTACTCCTACAATGAGCAGTTCTTC; CDR3aa: CASSPSGYSYNEQFF
abundance: many; v_gene: TRBV4-3; j_gene: TRBJ2-2; d_gene: .; CDR3nt: TGCGCCAGCAGCCAAGTAGGATACTCAACGAACACCGGGGAGCTGTTTTTT; CDR3aa: CASSQVGYSTNTGELFF
abundance: many; v_gene: TRBV20-1; j_gene: TRBJ1-2; d_gene: TRBD1; CDR3nt: TGCAGTGCTACCGGGAGAGGACAGGGGGCGGGAGGCTACACCTTC; CDR3aa: CSATGRGQGAGGYTF
abundance: many; v_gene: TRBV29-1; j_gene: TRBJ2-7; d_gene: TRBD1; CDR3nt: TGCAGCGTGACTGGACAGGGCCCCTACGAGCAGTACTTC; CDR3aa: CSVTGQGPYEQYF
abundance: many; v_gene: TRBV5-1; j_gene: TRBJ1-3; d_gene: .; CDR3nt: TGCGCCAGCAGCCCCGCGGGGGGCTCTGGAAACACCATATATTTT; CDR3aa: CASSPAGGSGNTIYF
abundance: few; v_gene: TRBV7-3; j_gene: TRBJ2-7; d_gene: .; CDR3nt: TGTGCCAGCAGCTTAACGGGTCTCAACGAGCAGTACTTC; CDR3aa: CASSLTGLNEQYF
abundance: medium-sized; v_gene: TRBV5-1; j_gene: TRBJ1-2; d_gene: .; CDR3nt: TGCGCCAGCAGCTTGGATCCGGGAGACTATGGCTACACCTTC; CDR3aa: CASSLDPGDYGYTF
abundance: many; v_gene: TRBV20-1; j_gene: TRBJ2-1; d_gene: .; CDR3nt: TGCAGTGCTCGATCGCCCCCGTCCCTTGCCGAATCCTACAATGAGCAGTTCTTC; CDR3aa: CSARSPPSLAESYNEQFF
abundance: many; v_gene: TRBV12-3/TRBV12-4; j_gene: TRBJ1-2; d_gene: .; CDR3nt: TGTGCCAGCAGTTTAAGGAGGGGGGTCGGAGGCTACACCTTC; CDR3aa: CASSLRRGVGGYTF
abundance: many; v_gene: TRBV20-1; j_gene: TRBJ2-3; d_gene: .; CDR3nt: TGCAGTGCTAGCGACGGGTCTTGGTCAGATACGCAGTATTTT; CDR3aa: CSASDGSWSDTQYF
abundance: many; v_gene: TRBV20-1; j_gene: TRBJ2-1; d_gene: TRBD2; CDR3nt: TGCAGTGCCGCCACCGTAGCGGGAGTCCATGAGCAGTTCTTC; CDR3aa: CSAATVAGVHEQFF
abundance: few; v_gene: TRBV14; j_gene: TRBJ2-1; d_gene: TRBD2; CDR3nt: TGTGCCAGCAGCGAAGGACTAGCGGGATATAATGAGCAGTTCTTC; CDR3aa: CASSEGLAGYNEQFF
abundance: many; v_gene: TRBV7-9; j_gene: TRBJ2-5; d_gene: .; CDR3nt: TGTGCCAGCAGCCCGGGGGCGGGAATAACGGAGACCCAGTACTTC; CDR3aa: CASSPGAGITETQYF
abundance: .; v_gene: TRBV7-2; j_gene: TRBJ1-5; d_gene: .; CDR3nt: TGTGCCAGCAGCCGGGGTCCCGGCCCCAATCAGCCCCAGCATTTT; CDR3aa: CASSRGPGPNQPQHF
abundance: .; v_gene: TRBV19; j_gene: TRBJ1-5; d_gene: .; CDR3nt: TGTGCCAGTAGTATAAGGGCCGAGAATAGCAATCAGCCCCAGCATTTT; CDR3aa: CASSIRAENSNQPQHF
abundance: many; v_gene: TRBV12-3/TRBV12-4; j_gene: TRBJ2-5; d_gene: TRBD1; CDR3nt: TGTGCCAGCAGGGGACAGGGGGCGGCGACCCAGTACTTC; CDR3aa: CASRGQGAATQYF
abundance: many; v_gene: TRBV7-2; j_gene: TRBJ1-1; d_gene: .; CDR3nt: TGTGCCAGCAGCCCGCGACAGTCTTACACTGAAGCTTTCTTT; CDR3aa: CASSPRQSYTEAFF
abundance: many; v_gene: TRBV6-5; j_gene: TRBJ1-2; d_gene: .; CDR3nt: TGTGCCAGCAGTGCAGACAACTATGGCTACACCTTC; CDR3aa: CASSADNYGYTF
abundance: many; v_gene: TRBV5-6; j_gene: TRBJ2-2; d_gene: TRBD2; CDR3nt: TGTGCCAGCAGCTGGGGGGGACTAGCGGTGAACACCGGGGAGCTGTTTTTT; CDR3aa: CASSWGGLAVNTGELFF
abundance: many; v_gene: TRBV6-1; j_gene: TRBJ1-2; d_gene: TRBD1; CDR3nt: TGTGCCAGCAGTGAAAGGGGGCCTAACTATGGCTACACCTTC; CDR3aa: CASSERGPNYGYTF
abundance: many; v_gene: TRBV5-6; j_gene: TRBJ2-3; d_gene: .; CDR3nt: TGTGCCAGCAGCATGGGACCCACAGATACGCAGTATTTT; CDR3aa: CASSMGPTDTQYF
abundance: many; v_gene: TRBV12-3/TRBV12-4; j_gene: TRBJ2-1; d_gene: TRBD2; CDR3nt: TGTGCCAGCAGCCGACTAGCGGAGAACTCCTACAATGAGCAGTTCTTC; CDR3aa: CASSRLAENSYNEQFF
abundance: many; v_gene: TRBV7-3; j_gene: TRBJ2-1; d_gene: .; CDR3nt: TGTGCCAGCCGGGGGCGGAACAATGAGCAGTTCTTC; CDR3aa: CASRGRNNEQFF
abundance: few; v_gene: TRBV6-1; j_gene: TRBJ2-1; d_gene: TRBD2; CDR3nt: TGTGCCAGCAGCCGGGGACTAGCGGGAAGCAATGAGCAGTTCTTC; CDR3aa: CASSRGLAGSNEQFF
abundance: many; v_gene: TRBV18; j_gene: TRBJ2-7; d_gene: TRBD1; CDR3nt: TGTGCCAGCTCACCTGGACAGGGAGGAACCTACGAGCAGTACTTC; CDR3aa: CASSPGQGGTYEQYF
abundance: many; v_gene: TRBV5-1; j_gene: TRBJ1-6; d_gene: .; CDR3nt: TGCGCCAGCAGCTTGGAAGGGGCGCAGAATTCACCCCTCCACTTT; CDR3aa: CASSLEGAQNSPLHF
abundance: many; v_gene: TRBV10-3; j_gene: TRBJ1-5; d_gene: .; CDR3nt: TGTGCCATCAGTGAGTCGAAGGGTCTTCAGCCCCAGCATTTT; CDR3aa: CAISESKGLQPQHF
abundance: many; v_gene: TRBV2; j_gene: TRBJ1-6; d_gene: TRBD1; CDR3nt: TGTGCCAGCAGATCGACAGGGGGGAATTCACCCCTCCACTTT; CDR3aa: CASRSTGGNSPLHF
abundance: many; v_gene: TRBV12-3/TRBV12-4; j_gene: TRBJ2-1; d_gene: .; CDR3nt: TGTGCCAGCAGTCTCTGGGCCAATGAGCAGTTCTTC; CDR3aa: CASSLWANEQFF
abundance: .; v_gene: TRBV4-1; j_gene: TRBJ2-1; d_gene: TRBD2; CDR3nt: TGCGCCAGCAGCCAAATAACTAGCGGGAGTAATGAGCAGTTCTTC; CDR3aa: CASSQITSGSNEQFF